The next 28 T cell receptor beta chains were all read from a single sample in a study of a mutant IDH1 vaccine in newly diagnosed glioma. For these TCRs, the target antigens are not known. Sequenced by immunoSEQ multiplex PCR; TCRdb stores in-frame clones only, minus some. The repertoire consists of some 80,000 clones, with around 83% occurring once and the leading ten covering 0.75% to 0.95%. Time point in this sample: week 23, last vaccination. Each dose of the vaccine consisted of 300 ug of mutant IDH1 20-mer peptide, with topical imiquimod. This specimen consisted of PBMCs, obtained from a glioma patient whose treatment included an IDH1 peptide vaccine. The receptor set was obtained from a woman in her forties or fifties with glioma.

The chain has TRBV11-3 and TRBJ2-1, with D perhaps assigned TRBD1 or TRBD2 (5 bases each). Trimming pared 0 bases from V and 0 bases from J, leaving 15 bases between. This CDR3 region has 18 residues. Germline V gene sequence: CDR1 SGHNT, CDR2 YENEEA. The CDR3 bases are TGTGCCAGCAGCTTAGATTCAGCTGAGGGGAGCTCCTACAATGAGCAGTTCTTC. It encodes CASSLDSAEGSSYNEQFF. The entire variable domain, with the rest obtained from reference TRBV11-3 and TRBJ2-1, is as follows: EAGVVQSPRYKIIEKKQPVAFWCNPISGHNTLYWYLQNLGQGPELLIRYENEEAVDDSQLPKDRFSAERLKGVDSTLKIQPAELGDSAVYLCASSLDSAEGSSYNEQFFGPGTRLTVL.

The chain carries TRBV2 and TRBJ2-4; a weak D match, TRBD2 (6 bases). The CDR3 sequence is 15 residues long. Germline V gives CDR1 SNHLY, CDR2 FYNNEI. V was trimmed by 6 bases and J by 6 bases, leaving 18 bases between them. The CDR3 region has the DNA TGTGCCAGCAGCCCGAGGAGGGGTTTATCAAACATTCAGTACTTC. Protein sequence: CASSPRRGLSNIQYF.

The chain carries TRBV9 and TRBJ2-7, with D tentatively TRBD2 (5 bases). Trimming shortened V by 0 bases and J by 2 bases, and 21 bases separated the two germline ends. This CDR3 has 18 residues. Germline V gene lookup returns CDR1 SGDLS and CDR2 YYNGEE. The CDR3 is CASSVEAEASRAPYEQYF. CDR3 sequence (DNA): TGTGCCAGCAGCGTAGAAGCAGAGGCTAGCCGAGCTCCCTACGAGCAGTACTTC.

The J gene is TRBJ2-1, the V gene TRBV18; no clear D gene. CDR3 size: 16 residues. Between the trimmed V and J ends, which lost 3 bases and 0 bases, there was a span of 12 bases. The V gene's germline CDR1 is KGHSH and CDR2 LQKENI. In nucleotides, the CDR3 is TGTGCCAGCTCACCGAAAAGCAGGAGCTCCTACAATGAGCAGTTCTTC. Protein sequence: CASSPKSRSSYNEQFF.

V is TRBV7-9 and J is TRBJ1-2, with D perhaps TRBD1 (6 bases). V lost 5 bases and J lost 5, with 18 bases in between. CDR1 and CDR2 (germline): SEHNR, FQNEAQ (reference sequence). CDR3 length: 15 residues. DNA of the CDR3: TGTGCCAGCAGCGTGGGGGCCCAGGCCGTATATGGCTACACCTTC. Protein: CASSVGAQAVYGYTF.

This chain uses TRBV7-9 with TRBJ1-6, with TRBD1 as a possible D gene (6 bases). The CDR3 is 13 residues long. Trimming stripped 1 base from V and 16 bases from J, with 14 bases between. The germline V gene encodes CDR1 SEHNR and CDR2 FQNEAQ (reference sequence). In DNA, the CDR3 is TGTGCCAGCAGCTTAGATGGCAGGGGTTCTCTCCACTTT. Translated: CASSLDGRGSLHF.

The genes are TRBV28 and TRBJ1-2; 7 nucleotides align to TRBD1. Trimming took 4 bases from V and 3 from J; bases not matched to a gene: 5. The CDR3 loop spans 14 amino acids. CDR1 and CDR2 (germline): MDHEN, SYDVKM. In DNA form, the CDR3 reads TGTGCCAGCAGTTCGGGACAGAACTACTATGGCTACACCTTC. This sequence encodes CASSSGQNYYGYTF.

The chain employs TRBV28 and TRBJ1-6; D gene ambiguous. V lost 6 bases and J lost 8, with 14 bases in between. Germline CDR1 reads MDHEN; CDR2 reads SYDVKM. CDR3 size: 14 residues. DNA of the CDR3: TGTGCCAGCAGCGGGGTGGACCCGGATTCACCCCTCCACTTT. Protein product: CASSGVDPDSPLHF.

The chain couples TRBV7-9 to TRBJ2-1; 9 bases fit TRBD2. The CDR3 covers 15 residues. Germline V lookup: CDR1 SEHNR, CDR2 FQNEAQ (reference sequence). J lost 7 bases, V lost 3 bases, and 7 bases had no gene match. In nucleotides, the CDR3 is TGTGCCAGCAGCTTTAATGCGGGAGGGGGGAATGAGCAGTTCTTC. Translation gives CASSFNAGGGNEQFF.

This clone appeared a few times. V is TRBV30 and J is TRBJ2-6; 8 bases are a match to TRBD1. The CDR3 covers 15 residues. J lost 0 bases, V lost 5 bases, and 3 bases had no gene match. Per germline, CDR1 GTSNPN and CDR2 SVGIG (reference sequence). In DNA, the CDR3 is TGTGCCTGGGGGACAGGACTCTCTGGGGCCAACGTCCTGACTTTC. Its translation: CAWGTGLSGANVLTF.

This chain uses TRBV7-9 with TRBJ2-7; TRBD2 aligns across 14 bases. CDR1 and CDR2 (germline): SEHNR, FQNEAQ (reference sequence). The CDR3 is 15 amino acids. Trimming cost V 5 bases and J 0 bases; bases outside gene matches: 0. The DNA for the CDR3 is TGTGCCAGCAGCGGACTAGCGGGAGGCTCCTACGAGCAGTACTTC. It specifies CASSGLAGGSYEQYF.

J is TRBJ2-5 and V is TRBV28; D gene uncertain. The CDR3 runs to 14 residues. CDR1 is MDHEN and CDR2 is SYDVKM in the germline V gene. V was cut by 2 bases and J by 3 bases, with 10 bases left in between. Written as DNA, the CDR3 is TGTGCCAGCAGTTTACCCCCGGTGGAAGAGACCCAGTACTTC. This sequence encodes CASSLPPVEETQYF. The full variable domain, completed using reference TRBV28 and TRBJ2-5, is DVKVTQSSRYLVKRTGEKVFLECVQDMDHENMFWYRQDPGLGLRLIYFSYDVKMKEKGDIPEGYSVSREKKERFSLILESASTNQTSMYLCASSLPPVEETQYFGPGTRLLVL.

This clone has only one observation. CDR3 protein: CASSRTSGRGADTQYF. The CDR3 coding sequence is TGTGCCAGCAGCCGAACTAGCGGGAGAGGGGCAGATACGCAGTATTTT. The chain has TRBV28 and TRBJ2-3, with 11 positions matching TRBD2. The CDR3 is 16 amino acids. V gave up 6 bases and J gave up 4 bases; unmatched junction bases: 9. CDR1 is MDHEN and CDR2 is SYDVKM in the germline V gene.

This chain connects TRBV30 to TRBJ2-1, with 8 bases lining up with TRBD2. Losses at the gene ends were 2 bases for V and 2 bases for J; bases not matched to a gene: 5. The germline gives CDR1 GTSNPN, CDR2 SVGIG (reference sequence). The length of the CDR3 is 15 residues. The CDR3 spells CAWSIAGGTYNEQFF. CDR3 DNA: TGTGCCTGGAGTATCGCGGGAGGCACCTACAATGAGCAGTTCTTC. Supplemented by reference TRBV30 and TRBJ2-1, the full variable domain reads SQTIHQWPATLVQPVGSPLSLECTVEGTSNPNLYWYRQAAGRGLQLLFYSVGIGQISSEVPQNLSASRPQDRQFILSSKKLLLSDSGFYLCAWSIAGGTYNEQFFGPGTRLTVL.

The chain carries TRBV30 and TRBJ2-5; D ambiguous. The CDR3 extends over 10 amino acids. Germline loops: CDR1 GTSNPN, CDR2 SVGIG (reference sequence). V was pared by 5 bases and J by 4 bases, with 5 bases between. The CDR3 here is CAWQGETQYF. In nucleotides, the CDR3 is TGTGCCTGGCAAGGAGAGACCCAGTACTTC. Complete variable domain (other parts from reference TRBV30 and TRBJ2-5): SQTIHQWPATLVQPVGSPLSLECTVEGTSNPNLYWYRQAAGRGLQLLFYSVGIGQISSEVPQNLSASRPQDRQFILSSKKLLLSDSGFYLCAWQGETQYFGPGTRLLVL.

This clone was observed a few times. The chain recombines TRBV2 with TRBJ1-1, with D unresolved. V was clipped by 4 bases and J by 7 bases, with 4 bases between them. The CDR3 covers 10 residues. The V gene's germline CDR1 is SNHLY and CDR2 FYNNEI. The chain's CDR3 is CASSGYEAFF. The CDR3 DNA sequence: TGTGCCAGCAGTGGGTATGAAGCTTTCTTT.

This sequence joins TRBV19 and TRBJ2-5; no definite D call. CDR1 LNHDA and CDR2 SQIVND come from the germline V gene (reference sequence). With 5 bases removed from V and 5 bases from J, the gap between germline ends came to 6 bases. CDR3 size: 11 residues. The CDR3 nucleotides read TGTGCCAGTAGTGGTTGGGAGACCCAGTACTTC. Translation: CASSGWETQYF.

V and J are TRBV27 and TRBJ2-7; possible D gene TRBD1, 6 bases. There are 13 residues in the CDR3. Trimming pared 5 bases from V and 3 bases from J, leaving 11 bases between. Germline V CDR1 and CDR2: MNHEY, SMNVEV (reference sequence). In DNA form, the CDR3 reads TGTGCCAGCAGTCACTCGACAGGCTACGAGCAGTACTTC. Protein product: CASSHSTGYEQYF.

This clone was counted once. The chain combines TRBV7-2 with TRBJ2-2; a possible D gene is TRBD2 (5 bases). V lost 2 bases, J lost 0 bases, and 13 bases lay in between. CDR1 is SGHTA and CDR2 is FQGNSA in the germline V gene. The CDR3 runs to 17 residues. The CDR3 is CASSLQTRRANTGELFF. The CDR3 DNA is TGTGCCAGCAGCTTACAGACAAGGCGGGCGAACACCGGGGAGCTGTTTTTT.

The chain joins TRBV28 to TRBJ1-1; possibly TRBD1 for D (5 bases). V shed 4 bases and J shed 3 bases, with 15 bases lying between them. This CDR3 has 15 amino acids. From germline, CDR1 is MDHEN and CDR2 SYDVKM. In DNA form, the CDR3 reads TGTGCCAGCAGTTCACCTGGGGGGATAGACACTGAAGCTTTCTTT. Translating it yields CASSSPGGIDTEAFF.

This clone was seen more than once but under ten times. This chain joins TRBV7-8 and TRBJ2-1; TRBD2 matches 12 bases. Looked up from germline, CDR1 is SGHVS and CDR2 is FQNEAQ. CDR3 length: 21 residues. J was trimmed by 0 bases and V by 5 bases; bases with no gene match: 17. CDR3 in amino acids: CASSPYRILAGGRLSYNEQFF. The CDR3 bases are TGTGCCAGCAGCCCTTACCGCATACTAGCGGGAGGCCGCCTCTCCTACAATGAGCAGTTCTTC.

The chain carries TRBV30 and TRBJ2-4, with D possibly being TRBD2 (5 bases). The germline V gene has CDR1 GTSNPN and CDR2 SVGIG (reference sequence). The CDR3 has 12 residues. V was trimmed by 2 bases and J by 6 bases, leaving 8 bases between them. The CDR3 loop is CAWSIEGNIQYF. For the CDR3, the DNA is TGTGCCTGGAGTATCGAGGGAAACATTCAGTACTTC.

This clone was detected a few times. The chain links TRBV2 to TRBJ2-7, with D perhaps being TRBD1 or TRBD2 (5 bases each). CDR1 and CDR2 (germline): SNHLY, FYNNEI. The CDR3 sequence is 14 residues long. Deletions cut 4 bases from V and 3 bases from J, with 13 bases between. CDR3 in amino acids: CASSARDGYYEQYF. CDR3 coding DNA: TGTGCCAGCAGTGCTCGGGACGGATACTACGAGCAGTACTTC.

This sequence joins TRBV28 and TRBJ1-3, with D possibly TRBD1 on 6 matching bases. There are 16 residues in the CDR3. CDR1 is MDHEN and CDR2 is SYDVKM in the germline V gene. V was pared by 8 bases and J by 1 base, with 18 bases between. CDR3 nucleotides: TGTGCCAGCTCGAGGCCAGGGGAGATATCTGGAAACACCATATATTTT. Its translation: CASSRPGEISGNTIYF.

This chain joins TRBV6-1 and TRBJ2-7; a possible D gene is TRBD1 (6 bases). The V and J ends lost 8 bases and 3 bases respectively, with 11 bases between them. Germline CDR1 is MNHNS and CDR2 is SASEGT. The CDR3 sequence is 12 residues long. The CDR3 DNA follows: TGTGCCAGCGAGAGGGGGATCTACGAGCAGTACTTC. It translates to CASERGIYEQYF.

This clone was counted once. This sequence joins TRBV5-6 and TRBJ2-7; the D call may be TRBD1 or TRBD2 (5 bases each). The CDR3 contains 17 residues. The V and J ends lost 0 bases and 1 base respectively, with 17 bases between them. Germline V gene sequence: CDR1 SGHDT, CDR2 YYEEEE. The CDR3 spells CASSLAAGTETSYEQYF. CDR3 DNA sequence: TGTGCCAGCAGCTTGGCGGCCGGGACGGAGACGTCCTACGAGCAGTACTTC. The complete variable domain, with remaining parts taken from reference TRBV5-6 and TRBJ2-7, reads DAGVTQSPTHLIKTRGQQVTLRCSPKSGHDTVSWYQQALGQGPQFIFQYYEEEERQRGNFPDRFSGHQFPNYSSELNVNALLLGDSALYLCASSLAAGTETSYEQYFGPGTRLTVT.

The chain combines TRBV6-6 with TRBJ2-1; D call uncertain. Trimming removed 2 bases at V and 7 bases at J, with 6 bases between. The CDR3 is 12 residues long. Germline values: CDR1 MNHNY, CDR2 SVGAGI (reference sequence). The CDR3 sequence: CASSYEANEQFF. The CDR3, as DNA: TGTGCCAGCAGTTACGAAGCTAATGAGCAGTTCTTC.

The chain recombines TRBV28 with TRBJ1-2; tentatively, D is TRBD1 (6 bases). The germline CDR1 and CDR2 sequences are MDHEN and SYDVKM. Trimming shortened V by 6 bases and J by 6 bases, and 20 bases separated the two germline ends. The CDR3 loop spans 15 amino acids. CDR3 sequence reads: CASRTPGQWGNGYTF. The CDR3 bases are TGTGCCAGCAGGACTCCGGGACAATGGGGAAATGGCTACACCTTC.